This TCR beta chain came from a study of low-dose radiotherapy and immunotherapy resistance in tumors. Across the study: Every two weeks, the protocol called for intravenous cyclophosphamide at 200 mg/m2. It was given one day before each radiation and immunotherapy administration.

Time point here: before trial treatment. Every donor's regimen consisted of nivolumab, ipilimumab, aspirin, low-dose cyclophosphamide and low-dose radiotherapy. Advanced solid tumors lacking tumor-infiltrating lymphocytes characterized eligible patients. First-strand cDNA used TRAV- and TRBV-specific primers, covering alpha and beta chains. TCRs were amplified for approximately 21 PCR cycles with a constant-region primer and V-primer adapter. TCRdb recomputed calls from the reads with MiXCR, one row per CDR3 protein. The table records about 39,000 distinct CDR3 sequences, roughly 28% of them present only once. The CDR3 loop spans 15 amino acids. With 5 bases removed from V and 0 bases from J, the gap between germline ends came to 10 bases.

The source material was PBMCs, sampled before treatment. This TCR derives from a male donor with gallbladder cancer. The V gene is TRBV12-3 or TRBV12-4, the J gene TRBJ2-2; D call uncertain. CDR3 DNA: TGTGCCAGCAGTCCCCGCCTACCGAACACCGGGGAGCTGTTTTTT. This codes for CASSPRLPNTGELFF.